This T cell receptor beta chain was sequenced in a study of T cell changes during pregnancy in multiple sclerosis. Data came from immunoSEQ multiplex PCR; TCRdb stores just in-frame clones and leaves some out. This table has about 36,000 clones, roughly 92% appearing once. Trimming took off 0 bases at V and 4 bases at J, with 9 bases between the two ends. In germline, CDR1 is MNHEY, CDR2 SVGAGI. The CDR3 is 15 residues long. The starting material was CD4+ T cells from peripheral blood mononuclear cells, obtained in the third trimester of pregnancy. This clonotype was sampled from a female donor in good health, enrolled as a control in a pregnancy study. This rearrangement joins TRBV6-5 to TRBJ1-4, with a weak D call TRBD1 (5 bases). The CDR3 loop is CASSYSGRVNEKLFF. The CDR3, as DNA: TGTGCCAGCAGTTACTCAGGCAGGGTTAATGAAAAACTGTTTTTT.